This T cell receptor beta chain was documented in a study of cytomegalovirus exposure and HLA in healthy donors. Both 60 Vbeta primers and 13 Jbeta primers went into the PCR. Libraries were prepared by immunoSEQ multiplex PCR; TCRdb keeps only in-frame clonotypes and omits some of them. The sample lists around 120,000 clones; roughly three quarters were seen once. The germline CDR1 and CDR2 sequences are MDHEN and SYDVKM. The CDR3 consists of 14 residues. Between the trimmed V and J ends, which lost 2 bases and 2 bases, there was a span of 8 bases. Sequencing used PBMCs. The sequence was collected from a man aged 45-65 years in good health and CMV-seropositive. This chain connects TRBV28 to TRBJ2-3; no firm D call. The CDR3 region has the DNA TGTGCCAGCAGTTTAGTTAGCCACACAGATACGCAGTATTTT. It encodes CASSLVSHTDTQYF.